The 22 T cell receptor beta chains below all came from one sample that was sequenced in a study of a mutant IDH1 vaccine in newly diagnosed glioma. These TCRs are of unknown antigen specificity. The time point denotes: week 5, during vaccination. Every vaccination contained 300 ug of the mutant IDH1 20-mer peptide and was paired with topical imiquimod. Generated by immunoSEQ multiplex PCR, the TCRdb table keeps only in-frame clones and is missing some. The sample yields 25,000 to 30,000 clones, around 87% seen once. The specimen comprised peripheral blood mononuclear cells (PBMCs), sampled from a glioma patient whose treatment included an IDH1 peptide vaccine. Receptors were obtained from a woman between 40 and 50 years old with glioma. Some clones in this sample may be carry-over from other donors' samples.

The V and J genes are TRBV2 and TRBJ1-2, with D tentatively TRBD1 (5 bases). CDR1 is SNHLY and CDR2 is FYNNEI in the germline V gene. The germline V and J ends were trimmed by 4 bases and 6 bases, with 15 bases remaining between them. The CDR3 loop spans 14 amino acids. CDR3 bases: TGTGCCAGCAGTGGGATCATGATGGGGGATGGCTACACCTTC. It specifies CASSGIMMGDGYTF.

CDR3 nucleotides: TGTGCCAGCACCCTTGGGACACCCAGGGAAGTGGATCAGCCCCAGCATTTT. Protein: CASTLGTPREVDQPQHF. This chain connects TRBV21-1 to TRBJ1-5; TRBD1, the table's D call, was not compared with the DNA. TRBV21-1 is an annotated pseudogene. The CDR3 is 17 amino acids.

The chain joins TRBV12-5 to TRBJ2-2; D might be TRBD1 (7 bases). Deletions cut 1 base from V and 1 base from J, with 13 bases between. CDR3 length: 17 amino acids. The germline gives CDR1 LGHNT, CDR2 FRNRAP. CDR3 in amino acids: CASGLARGAVNTGELFF. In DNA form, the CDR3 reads TGTGCTAGTGGTTTGGCCAGGGGGGCGGTGAACACCGGGGAGCTGTTTTTT.

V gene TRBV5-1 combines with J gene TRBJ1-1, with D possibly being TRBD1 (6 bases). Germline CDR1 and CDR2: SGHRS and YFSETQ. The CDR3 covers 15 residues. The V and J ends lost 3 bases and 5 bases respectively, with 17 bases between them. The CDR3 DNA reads TGCGCCAGCAGCTCAAACACCGGGACACGTACTGAAGCTTTCTTT. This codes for CASSSNTGTRTEAFF.

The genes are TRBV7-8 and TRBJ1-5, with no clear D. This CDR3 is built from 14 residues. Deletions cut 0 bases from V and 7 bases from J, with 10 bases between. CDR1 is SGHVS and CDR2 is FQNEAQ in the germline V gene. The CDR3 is CASSLADERQPQHF. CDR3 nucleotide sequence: TGTGCCAGCAGCTTAGCGGACGAGAGACAGCCCCAGCATTTT.

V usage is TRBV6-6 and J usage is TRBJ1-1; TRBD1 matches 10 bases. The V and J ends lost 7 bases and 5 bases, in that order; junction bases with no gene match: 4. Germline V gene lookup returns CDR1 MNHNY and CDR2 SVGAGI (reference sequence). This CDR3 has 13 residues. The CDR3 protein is CASTDRGRTEAFF. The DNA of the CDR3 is TGTGCCAGCACAGACAGGGGGCGGACTGAAGCTTTCTTT.

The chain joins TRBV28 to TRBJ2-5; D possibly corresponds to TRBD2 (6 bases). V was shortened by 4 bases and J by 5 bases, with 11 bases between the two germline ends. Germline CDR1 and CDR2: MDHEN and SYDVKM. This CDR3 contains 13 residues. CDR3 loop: CASSWGRRETQYF. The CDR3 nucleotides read TGTGCCAGCAGTTGGGGGAGGAGGGAGACCCAGTACTTC. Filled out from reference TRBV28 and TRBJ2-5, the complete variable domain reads DVKVTQSSRYLVKRTGEKVFLECVQDMDHENMFWYRQDPGLGLRLIYFSYDVKMKEKGDIPEGYSVSREKKERFSLILESASTNQTSMYLCASSWGRRETQYFGPGTRLLVL.

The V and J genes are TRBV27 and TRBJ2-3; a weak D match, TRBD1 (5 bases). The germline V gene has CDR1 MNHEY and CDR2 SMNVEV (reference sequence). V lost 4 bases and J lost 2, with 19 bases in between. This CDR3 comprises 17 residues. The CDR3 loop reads CASSWKGRWSHTDTQYF. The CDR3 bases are TGTGCCAGCAGTTGGAAGGGGCGGTGGTCCCACACAGATACGCAGTATTTT.

In DNA form, the CDR3 reads TGTGCCAGCAGCCGGGACAGGGCTTTCAATGAGCAGTTCTTC. Translation: CASSRDRAFNEQFF. This rearrangement joins TRBV7-2 to TRBJ2-1; 9 nucleotides align to TRBD1. The germline gives CDR1 SGHTA, CDR2 FQGNSA. The V and J ends lost 5 bases and 6 bases, in that order; junction bases with no gene match: 5. The CDR3 has 14 residues.

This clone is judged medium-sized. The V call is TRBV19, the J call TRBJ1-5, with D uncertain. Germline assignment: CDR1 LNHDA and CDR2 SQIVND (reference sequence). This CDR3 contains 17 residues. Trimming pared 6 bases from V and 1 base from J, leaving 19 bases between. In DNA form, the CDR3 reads TGTGCCAGTAGCCCCGTCATGCCCCCTAGGAGCAATCAGCCCCAGCATTTT. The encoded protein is CASSPVMPPRSNQPQHF. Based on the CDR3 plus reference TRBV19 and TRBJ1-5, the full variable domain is DGGITQSPKYLFRKEGQNVTLSCEQNLNHDAMYWYRQDPGQGLRLIYYSQIVNDFQKGDIAEGYSVSREKKESFPLTVTSAQKNPTAFYLCASSPVMPPRSNQPQHFGDGTRLSIL.

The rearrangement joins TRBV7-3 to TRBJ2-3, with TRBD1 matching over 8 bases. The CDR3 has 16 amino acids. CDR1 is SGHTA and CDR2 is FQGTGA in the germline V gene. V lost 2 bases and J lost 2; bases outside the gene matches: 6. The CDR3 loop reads CASSLGTGLVTDTQYF. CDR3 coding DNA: TGTGCCAGCAGCTTAGGGACAGGTCTGGTCACAGATACGCAGTATTTT.

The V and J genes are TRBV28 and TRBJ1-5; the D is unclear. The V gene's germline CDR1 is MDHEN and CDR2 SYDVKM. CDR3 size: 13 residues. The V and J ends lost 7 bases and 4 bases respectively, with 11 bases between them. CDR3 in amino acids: CASNPRANQPQHF. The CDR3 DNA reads TGTGCCAGCAACCCCCGGGCAAATCAGCCCCAGCATTTT.

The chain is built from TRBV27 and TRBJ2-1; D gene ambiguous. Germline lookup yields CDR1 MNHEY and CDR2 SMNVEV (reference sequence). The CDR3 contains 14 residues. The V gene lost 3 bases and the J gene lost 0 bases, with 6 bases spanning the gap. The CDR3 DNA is TGTGCCAGCAGTTTTTCGGGCTCCTACAATGAGCAGTTCTTC. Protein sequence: CASSFSGSYNEQFF.

DNA of the CDR3: TGTGCCAGCTCACCACCGACAGGGACCTACAATGAGCAGTTCTTC. Translated: CASSPPTGTYNEQFF. This chain connects TRBV18 to TRBJ2-1; 7 nucleotides line up with TRBD1. Per the germline V gene, CDR1 is KGHSH and CDR2 is LQKENI. This CDR3 has 15 residues. V lost 0 bases and J lost 2; bases outside the gene matches: 1. The complete variable domain, with remaining parts taken from reference TRBV18 and TRBJ2-1, reads NAGVMQNPRHLVRRRGQEARLRCSPMKGHSHVYWYRQLPEEGLKFMVYLQKENIIDESGMPKERFSAEFPKEGPSILRIQQVVRGDSAAYFCASSPPTGTYNEQFFGPGTRLTVL.

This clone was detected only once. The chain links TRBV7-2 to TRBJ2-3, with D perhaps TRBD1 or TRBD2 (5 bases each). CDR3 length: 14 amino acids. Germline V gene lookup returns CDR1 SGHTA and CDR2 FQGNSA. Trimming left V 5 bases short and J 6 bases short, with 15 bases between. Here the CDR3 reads CASSRGALLDTQYF. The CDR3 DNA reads TGTGCCAGCAGCCGGGGCGCGCTCCTGGATACGCAGTATTTT.

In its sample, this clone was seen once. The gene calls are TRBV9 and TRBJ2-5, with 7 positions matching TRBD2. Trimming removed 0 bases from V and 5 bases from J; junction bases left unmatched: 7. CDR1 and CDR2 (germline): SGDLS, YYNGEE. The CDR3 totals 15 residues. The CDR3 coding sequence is TGTGCCAGCAGCGTAGAGGGCTGGGGAGGGGAGACCCAGTACTTC. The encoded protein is CASSVEGWGGETQYF.

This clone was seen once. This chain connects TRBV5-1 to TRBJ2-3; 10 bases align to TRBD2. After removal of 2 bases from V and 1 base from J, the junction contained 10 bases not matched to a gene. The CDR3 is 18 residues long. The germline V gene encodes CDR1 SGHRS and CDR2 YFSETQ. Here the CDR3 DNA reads TGCGCCAGCAGCTTTCGTAGCGGGGGGCCCGTTGGCACAGATACGCAGTATTTT. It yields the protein CASSFRSGGPVGTDTQYF.

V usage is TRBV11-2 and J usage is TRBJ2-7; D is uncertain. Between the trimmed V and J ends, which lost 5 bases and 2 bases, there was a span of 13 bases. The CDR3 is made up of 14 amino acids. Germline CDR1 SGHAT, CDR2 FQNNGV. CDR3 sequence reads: CASSHLPLTYEQYF. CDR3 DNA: TGTGCCAGCAGCCACCTCCCCCTTACCTACGAGCAGTACTTC.

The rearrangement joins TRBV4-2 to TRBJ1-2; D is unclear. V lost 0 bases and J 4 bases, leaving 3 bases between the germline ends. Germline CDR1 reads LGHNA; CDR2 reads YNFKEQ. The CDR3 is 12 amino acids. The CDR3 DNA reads TGTGCCAGCAGCCAAGAGTTCTATGGCTACACCTTC. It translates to CASSQEFYGYTF.

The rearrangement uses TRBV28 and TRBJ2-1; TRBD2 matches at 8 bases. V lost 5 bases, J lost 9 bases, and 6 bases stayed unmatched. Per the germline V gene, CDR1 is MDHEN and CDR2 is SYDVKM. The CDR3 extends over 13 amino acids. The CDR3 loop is CASSLLTSGEQFF. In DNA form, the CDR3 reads TGTGCCAGCAGTCTACTAACTAGCGGTGAGCAGTTCTTC.

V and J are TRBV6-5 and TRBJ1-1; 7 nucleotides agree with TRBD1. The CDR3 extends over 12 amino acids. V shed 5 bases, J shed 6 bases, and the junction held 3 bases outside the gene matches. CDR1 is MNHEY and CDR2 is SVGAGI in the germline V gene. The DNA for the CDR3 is TGTGCCAGCAGTCGAACAGGGGCTGAAGCTTTCTTT. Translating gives CASSRTGAEAFF.

The CDR3 reads CASSPPRRGAHEQYF. CDR3 in DNA: TGTGCCAGCAGCCCCCCGAGAAGGGGGGCCCACGAGCAGTACTTC. The V call is TRBV5-4, the J call TRBJ2-7; D could derive from TRBD1 or TRBD2 (6 bases each). CDR1 is SGHNT and CDR2 is YYREEE in the germline V gene (reference sequence). This CDR3 is 15 amino acids long. Trimming shortened V by 4 bases and J by 5 bases, and 19 bases separated the two germline ends.